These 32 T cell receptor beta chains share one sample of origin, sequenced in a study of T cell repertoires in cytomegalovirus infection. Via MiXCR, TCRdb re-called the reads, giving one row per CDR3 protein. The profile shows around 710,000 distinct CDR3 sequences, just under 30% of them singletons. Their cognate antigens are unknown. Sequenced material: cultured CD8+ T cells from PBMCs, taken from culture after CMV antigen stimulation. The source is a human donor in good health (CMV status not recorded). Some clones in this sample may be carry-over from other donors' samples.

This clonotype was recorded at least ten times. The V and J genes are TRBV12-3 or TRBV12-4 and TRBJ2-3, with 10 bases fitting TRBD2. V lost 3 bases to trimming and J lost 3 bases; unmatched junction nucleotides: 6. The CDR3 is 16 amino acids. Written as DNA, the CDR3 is TGTGCCAGCAGTTTCCCAGCGGGGGGGAGAACAGATACGCAGTATTTT. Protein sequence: CASSFPAGGRTDTQYF.

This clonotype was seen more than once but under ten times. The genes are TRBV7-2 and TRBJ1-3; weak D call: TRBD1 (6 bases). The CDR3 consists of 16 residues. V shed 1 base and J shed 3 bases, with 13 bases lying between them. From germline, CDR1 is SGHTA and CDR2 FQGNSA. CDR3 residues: CASSLDRWGHGNTIYF. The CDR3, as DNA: TGTGCCAGCAGCTTAGATAGGTGGGGACATGGAAACACCATATATTTT.

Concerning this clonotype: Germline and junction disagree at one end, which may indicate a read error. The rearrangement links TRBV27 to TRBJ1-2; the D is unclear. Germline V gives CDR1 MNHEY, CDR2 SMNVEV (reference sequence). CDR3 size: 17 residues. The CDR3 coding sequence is TGTGCCAGCAGTCTATCTTGGAGCCAGCCCGGGGACTATGGCTACACCTTC. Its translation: CASSLSWSQPGDYGYTF.

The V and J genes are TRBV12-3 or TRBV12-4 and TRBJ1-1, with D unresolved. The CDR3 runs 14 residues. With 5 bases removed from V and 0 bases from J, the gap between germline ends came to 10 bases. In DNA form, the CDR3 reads TGTGCCAGCAGTACCTCCTCGTTGAACACTGAAGCTTTCTTT. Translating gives CASSTSSLNTEAFF.

CDR3 DNA sequence: TGTGCCAGCAGATTTTCTAGCGGGGGGGCCTACAATGAGCAGTTCTTC. This sequence encodes CASRFSSGGAYNEQFF. The rearrangement joins TRBV27 to TRBJ2-1; 12 bases match TRBD2. This CDR3 is 16 amino acids long. The ends lost 6 bases at V and 2 bases at J; junction bases unmatched: 5. The germline V gene encodes CDR1 MNHEY and CDR2 SMNVEV (reference sequence).

This chain's CDR3 is CASSKTFLSSYNEQFF. The CDR3 DNA reads TGTGCCAGCAGTAAGACTTTTCTGAGCTCCTACAATGAGCAGTTCTTC. The chain carries TRBV6-1 and TRBJ2-1; D is undetermined. Germline V gene lookup returns CDR1 MNHNS and CDR2 SASEGT. The CDR3 loop spans 16 amino acids. V gave up 5 bases and J gave up 0 bases, with 14 bases separating them.

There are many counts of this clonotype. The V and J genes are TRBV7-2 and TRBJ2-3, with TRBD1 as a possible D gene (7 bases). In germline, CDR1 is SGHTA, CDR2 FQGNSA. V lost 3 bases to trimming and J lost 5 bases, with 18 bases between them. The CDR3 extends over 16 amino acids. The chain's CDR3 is CASSFRGTGSRDTQYF. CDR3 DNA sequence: TGTGCCAGCAGCTTCAGGGGGACTGGTTCACGAGATACGCAGTATTTT.

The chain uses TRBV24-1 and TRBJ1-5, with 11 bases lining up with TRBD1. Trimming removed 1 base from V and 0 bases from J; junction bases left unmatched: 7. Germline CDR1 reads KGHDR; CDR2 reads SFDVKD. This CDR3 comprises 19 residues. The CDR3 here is CATSDFPGQGVYSNQPQHF. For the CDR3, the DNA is TGTGCCACCAGTGATTTTCCGGGACAGGGGGTTTATAGCAATCAGCCCCAGCATTTT.

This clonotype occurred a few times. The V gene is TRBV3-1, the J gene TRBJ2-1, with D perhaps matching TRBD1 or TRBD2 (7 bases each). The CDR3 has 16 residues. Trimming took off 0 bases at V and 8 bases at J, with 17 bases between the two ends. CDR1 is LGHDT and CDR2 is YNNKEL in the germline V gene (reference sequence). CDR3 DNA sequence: TGTGCCAGCAGCCAAGATGGGAGGGGGCGGGGATATGAGCAGTTCTTC. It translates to CASSQDGRGRGYEQFF.

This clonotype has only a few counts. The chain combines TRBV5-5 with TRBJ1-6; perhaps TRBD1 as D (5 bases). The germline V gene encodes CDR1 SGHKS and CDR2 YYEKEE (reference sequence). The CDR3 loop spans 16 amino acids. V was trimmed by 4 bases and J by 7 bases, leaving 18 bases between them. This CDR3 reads CASSRGTDTLNSPLHF. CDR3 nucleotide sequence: TGTGCCAGCAGCCGAGGGACCGATACATTAAATTCACCCCTCCACTTT.

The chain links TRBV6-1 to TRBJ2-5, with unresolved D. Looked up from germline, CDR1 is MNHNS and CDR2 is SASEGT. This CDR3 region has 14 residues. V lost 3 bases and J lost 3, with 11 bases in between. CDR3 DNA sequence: TGTGCCAGCAGTGACGTTTGGGATAAAGAGACCCAGTACTTC. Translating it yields CASSDVWDKETQYF.

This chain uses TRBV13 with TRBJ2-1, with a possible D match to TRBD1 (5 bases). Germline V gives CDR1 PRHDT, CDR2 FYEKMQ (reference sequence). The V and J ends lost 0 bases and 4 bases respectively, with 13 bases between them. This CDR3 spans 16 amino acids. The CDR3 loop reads CASSLGRTGLYNEQFF. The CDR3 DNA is TGTGCCAGCAGCTTAGGCCGAACAGGCCTATACAATGAGCAGTTCTTC.

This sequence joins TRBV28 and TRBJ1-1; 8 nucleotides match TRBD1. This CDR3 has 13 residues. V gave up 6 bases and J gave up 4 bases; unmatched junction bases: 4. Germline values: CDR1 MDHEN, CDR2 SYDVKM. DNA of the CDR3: TGTGCCAGCAGGCCAGGGGGCGTCACTGAAGCTTTCTTT. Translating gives CASRPGGVTEAFF.

The CDR3 reads CASSPRWARNTEAFF. For the CDR3, the DNA is TGTGCCAGCAGCCCCAGGTGGGCCAGGAACACTGAAGCTTTCTTT. This chain uses TRBV7-9 with TRBJ1-1; D unresolved. CDR3 length equals 15 residues. V gave up 5 bases and J gave up 1 base, with 14 bases separating them. Germline lookup yields CDR1 SEHNR and CDR2 FQNEAQ (reference sequence).

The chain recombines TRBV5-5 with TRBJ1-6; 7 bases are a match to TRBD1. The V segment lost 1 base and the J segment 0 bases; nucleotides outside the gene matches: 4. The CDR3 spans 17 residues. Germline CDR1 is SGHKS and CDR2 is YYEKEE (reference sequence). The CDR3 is CASSLNGDSSYNSPLHF. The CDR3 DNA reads TGTGCCAGCAGCTTGAATGGGGACAGCTCCTATAATTCACCCCTCCACTTT.

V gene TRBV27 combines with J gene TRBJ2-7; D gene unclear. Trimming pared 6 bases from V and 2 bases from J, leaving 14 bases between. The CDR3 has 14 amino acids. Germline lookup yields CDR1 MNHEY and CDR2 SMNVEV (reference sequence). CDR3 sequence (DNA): TGTGCCAGCAGCTACGGGCCCACTGCCTACGAGCAGTACTTC. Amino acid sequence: CASSYGPTAYEQYF.

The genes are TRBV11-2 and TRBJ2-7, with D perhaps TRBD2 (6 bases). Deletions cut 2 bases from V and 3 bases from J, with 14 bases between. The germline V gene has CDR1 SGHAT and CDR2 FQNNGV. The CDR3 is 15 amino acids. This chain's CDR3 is CASSLFGGVDYEQYF. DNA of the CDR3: TGTGCCAGCAGCTTATTCGGGGGAGTCGACTACGAGCAGTACTTC.

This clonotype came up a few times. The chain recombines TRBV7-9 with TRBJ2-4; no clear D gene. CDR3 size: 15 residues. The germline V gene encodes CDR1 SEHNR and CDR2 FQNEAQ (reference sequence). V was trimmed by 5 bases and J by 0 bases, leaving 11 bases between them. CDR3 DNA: TGTGCCAGCAGCACGGGCCCGCTAGCCAAAAACATTCAGTACTTC. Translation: CASSTGPLAKNIQYF.

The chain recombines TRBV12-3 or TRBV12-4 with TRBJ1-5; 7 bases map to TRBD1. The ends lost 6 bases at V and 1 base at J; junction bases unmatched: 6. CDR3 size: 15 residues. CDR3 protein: CASSPGQASNQPQHF. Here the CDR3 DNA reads TGTGCCAGCAGCCCTGGACAGGCCAGCAATCAGCCCCAGCATTTT.

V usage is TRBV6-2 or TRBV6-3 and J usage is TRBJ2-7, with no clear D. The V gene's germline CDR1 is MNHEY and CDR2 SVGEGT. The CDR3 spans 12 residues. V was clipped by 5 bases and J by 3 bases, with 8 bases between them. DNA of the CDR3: TGTGCCAGCAGTCCCATCGGCTACGAGCAGTACGTC. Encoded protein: CASSPIGYEQYV.

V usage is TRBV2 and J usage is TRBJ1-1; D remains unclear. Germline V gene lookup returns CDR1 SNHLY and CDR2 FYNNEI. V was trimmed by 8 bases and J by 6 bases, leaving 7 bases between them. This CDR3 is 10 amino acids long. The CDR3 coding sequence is TGTGCCAGCGTTGTCGCTGAAGCTTTCTTT. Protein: CASVVAEAFF.

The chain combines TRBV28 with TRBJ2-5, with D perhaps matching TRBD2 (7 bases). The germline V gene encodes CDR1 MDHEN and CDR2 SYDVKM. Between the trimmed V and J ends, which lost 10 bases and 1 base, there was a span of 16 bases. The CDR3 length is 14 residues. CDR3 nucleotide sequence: TGTGCCACCGCAACCGGGGGGCTCCAAGAGACCCAGTACTTC. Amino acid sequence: CATATGGLQETQYF.

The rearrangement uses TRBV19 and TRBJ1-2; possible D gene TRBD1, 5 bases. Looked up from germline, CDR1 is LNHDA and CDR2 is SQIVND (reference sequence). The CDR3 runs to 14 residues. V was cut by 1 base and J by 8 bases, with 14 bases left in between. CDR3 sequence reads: CASSIGQFHLGYTF. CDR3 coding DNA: TGTGCCAGTAGTATAGGACAGTTTCATCTCGGCTACACCTTC. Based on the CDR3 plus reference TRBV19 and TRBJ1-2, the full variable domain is DGGITQSPKYLFRKEGQNVTLSCEQNLNHDAMYWYRQDPGQGLRLIYYSQIVNDFQKGDIAEGYSVSREKKESFPLTVTSAQKNPTAFYLCASSIGQFHLGYTFGSGTRLTVV.

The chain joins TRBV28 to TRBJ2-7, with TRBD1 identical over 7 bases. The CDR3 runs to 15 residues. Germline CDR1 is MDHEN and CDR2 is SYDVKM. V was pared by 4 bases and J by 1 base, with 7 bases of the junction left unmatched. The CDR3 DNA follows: TGTGCCAGCAGTTCCCGCAGGGGGTTGTCCTACGAGCAGTACGTC. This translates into CASSSRRGLSYEQYV.

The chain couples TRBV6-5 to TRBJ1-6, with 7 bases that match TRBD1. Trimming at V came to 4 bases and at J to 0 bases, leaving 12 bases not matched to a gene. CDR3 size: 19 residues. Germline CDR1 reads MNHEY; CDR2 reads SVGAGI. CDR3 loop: CASSFPPLDRSSYNSPLHF. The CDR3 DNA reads TGTGCCAGCAGTTTCCCACCATTGGACAGGAGCTCCTATAATTCACCCCTCCACTTT.

The CDR3 here is CASSLRQVYEQYF. The CDR3 DNA reads as TGTGCCAGCAGTTTACGACAGGTCTACGAGCAGTACTTC. The chain employs TRBV28 and TRBJ2-7; a weak D match, TRBD1 (6 bases). This CDR3 has 13 amino acids. The V end lost 2 bases, the J end lost 3 bases, and 8 bases lay between the germline ends. Germline V gene data show CDR1 as MDHEN and CDR2 as SYDVKM.

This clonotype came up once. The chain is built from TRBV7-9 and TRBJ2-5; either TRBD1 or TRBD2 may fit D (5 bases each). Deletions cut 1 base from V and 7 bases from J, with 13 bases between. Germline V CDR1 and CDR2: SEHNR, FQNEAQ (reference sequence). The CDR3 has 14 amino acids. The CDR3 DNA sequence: TGTGCCAGCAGCTTAGTCGGGACCTCGGGGACCCAGTACTTC. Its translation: CASSLVGTSGTQYF.

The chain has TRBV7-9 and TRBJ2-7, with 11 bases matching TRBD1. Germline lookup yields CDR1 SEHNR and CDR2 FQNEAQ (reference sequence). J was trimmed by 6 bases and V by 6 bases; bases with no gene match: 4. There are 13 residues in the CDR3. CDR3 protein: CASRSGTGGEQYF. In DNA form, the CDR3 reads TGTGCCAGCAGGTCCGGGACAGGGGGCGAGCAGTACTTC.

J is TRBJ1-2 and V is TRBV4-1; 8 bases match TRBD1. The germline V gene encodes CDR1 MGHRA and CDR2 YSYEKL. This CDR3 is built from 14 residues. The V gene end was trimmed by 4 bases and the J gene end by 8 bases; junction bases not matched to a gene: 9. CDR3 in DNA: TGCGCCAGCAGCCCCTATCAGGGGGCAGGAGGCTACACCTTC. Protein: CASSPYQGAGGYTF.

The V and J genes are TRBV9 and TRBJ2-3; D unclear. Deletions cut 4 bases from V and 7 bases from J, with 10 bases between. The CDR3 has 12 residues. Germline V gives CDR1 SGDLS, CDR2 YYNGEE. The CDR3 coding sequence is TGTGCCAGCAGCTTCCAGGATAATACGCAGTATTTT. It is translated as CASSFQDNTQYF. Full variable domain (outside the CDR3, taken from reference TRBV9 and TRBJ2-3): DSGVTQTPKHLITATGQRVTLRCSPRSGDLSVYWYQQSLDQGLQFLIQYYNGEERAKGNILERFSAQQFPDLHSELNLSSLELGDSALYFCASSFQDNTQYFGPGTRLTVL.

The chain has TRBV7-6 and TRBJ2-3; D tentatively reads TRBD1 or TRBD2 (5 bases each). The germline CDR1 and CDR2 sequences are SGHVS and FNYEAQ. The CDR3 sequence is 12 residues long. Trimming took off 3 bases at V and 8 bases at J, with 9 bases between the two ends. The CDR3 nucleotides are TGTGCCAGCAGCTTGGGACCACGTACGCAGTATTTT. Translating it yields CASSLGPRTQYF.

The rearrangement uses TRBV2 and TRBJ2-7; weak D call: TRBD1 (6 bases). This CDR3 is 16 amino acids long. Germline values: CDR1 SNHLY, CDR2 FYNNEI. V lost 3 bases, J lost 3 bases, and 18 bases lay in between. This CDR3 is CASSEPGTPAHYEQYV. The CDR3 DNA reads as TGTGCCAGCAGTGAGCCCGGGACACCCGCCCACTACGAGCAGTACGTC.